This passage covers 26 T cell receptor beta chains from one sample sequenced in a study of shared clonotypes between healthy human individuals. Some clones are missing from TCRdb's copy, which holds only in-frame ones; the method was immunoSEQ multiplex PCR. The sample carries 2 million to 2.5 million clones, over 85% recorded once. In the naive CD8 group, cells lacked CD45RO and were positively selected for CCR7, so terminally differentiated effector memory CD45RA+ cells were left out. Sequencing was done on a sample of naive CD8+ T cells sorted from blood. Receptor source: a man aged 18 to 29 in good health.

J is TRBJ1-5 and V is TRBV27; D remains ambiguous. The germline gives CDR1 MNHEY, CDR2 SMNVEV (reference sequence). The CDR3 has 14 amino acids. Trimming shortened V by 5 bases and J by 4 bases, and 12 bases separated the two germline ends. The CDR3 DNA is TGTGCCAGCAGTACCCGAGACGGAAATCAGCCCCAGCATTTT. This gives the protein CASSTRDGNQPQHF.

J is TRBJ2-7 and V is TRBV29-1; 11 bases align to TRBD2. Germline-derived CDR1 and CDR2 are SQVTM and ANQGSEA. The junction had 7 bases not matched to a gene; V was cut back by 0 bases and J by 6 bases. This CDR3 region has 15 residues. The CDR3 DNA reads as TGCAGCGTTGAAGATGGGGCTAGCGGGGGGTTCGAGCAGTACTTC. Encoded protein: CSVEDGASGGFEQYF.

In DNA form, the CDR3 reads TGTGCCAGCAGCTCGGGGGGACTAGCGGGATTCGAGCAGTACTTC. It translates to CASSSGGLAGFEQYF. The chain couples TRBV7-9 to TRBJ2-7; TRBD2 agrees at 13 bases. The CDR3 length is 15 residues. Germline V gene sequence: CDR1 SEHNR, CDR2 FQNEAQ (reference sequence). Unmatched junction bases numbered 6, after V lost 4 bases and J lost 6 bases.

J is TRBJ2-1 and V is TRBV5-4, with D perhaps TRBD1 (6 bases). Trimming left V 4 bases short and J 7 bases short, with 18 bases between. This CDR3 comprises 15 residues. CDR1 SGHNT and CDR2 YYREEE come from the germline V gene (reference sequence). CDR3 loop: CASSIQGFIGNEQFF. In DNA, the CDR3 is TGTGCCAGCAGCATACAGGGATTTATCGGTAATGAGCAGTTCTTC.

This clone was detected once. The CDR3 bases are TGTGCCAGCACCCGGGACGGCAATGAGCAGTTCTTC. This encodes CASTRDGNEQFF. The rearrangement uses TRBV7-6 and TRBJ2-1, with D possibly called TRBD1 or TRBD2 (5 bases each). The germline V and J ends were trimmed by 7 bases and 6 bases, with 10 bases remaining between them. The CDR3 is 12 residues long. Germline V gene data show CDR1 as SGHVS and CDR2 as FNYEAQ.

The chain links TRBV5-8 to TRBJ2-2, with a weak D call TRBD1 (5 bases). The CDR3 loop spans 14 amino acids. Germline V gene sequence: CDR1 SGHTS, CDR2 YDEGEE. V was shortened by 0 bases and J by 6 bases, with 9 bases between the two germline ends. CDR3 sequence (DNA): TGTGCCAGCAGCTTGGGGCAGGGTGCCGGGGAGCTGTTTTTT. The encoded protein is CASSLGQGAGELFF.

About this clone: Other DNA sequences of this sample code for an identical CDR3. The chain uses TRBV9 and TRBJ2-3, with D possibly matching TRBD2 (5 bases). The CDR3 totals 13 residues. V lost 2 bases, J lost 1 base, and 5 bases lay in between. The germline V gene has CDR1 SGDLS and CDR2 YYNGEE. The CDR3 here is CASSVSGTDTQYF. The CDR3 nucleotides are TGTGCCAGCAGCGTTAGCGGCACAGATACGCAGTATTTT.

The chain is built from TRBV7-2 and TRBJ2-1; 9 nucleotides line up with TRBD2. The germline V gene encodes CDR1 SGHTA and CDR2 FQGNSA. The CDR3 totals 16 residues. Unmatched junction bases numbered 11, after V lost 2 bases and J lost 9 bases. This CDR3 reads CASSLLTSGLRSEQFF. The DNA for the CDR3 is TGTGCCAGCAGCTTATTGACTAGCGGCCTCAGGAGTGAGCAGTTCTTC.

A note on this clone: Other DNA sequences in this sample translate to the same CDR3. The V call is TRBV9, the J call TRBJ2-3; D perhaps matches TRBD2 (6 bases). The V gene's germline CDR1 is SGDLS and CDR2 YYNGEE. This CDR3 comprises 15 residues. V lost 3 bases to trimming and J lost 5 bases, with 16 bases between them. The CDR3 nucleotides read TGTGCCAGCAGCGCCTCCGGGACCGGGGGAGATACGCAGTATTTT. It specifies CASSASGTGGDTQYF.

This clone was recorded once. Compared with germline, one end of the junction differs, possibly owing to a read error. The DNA for the CDR3 is TGTGCCAGCAGTACTCGGACAGGGGGCAACACTGGAGCTTTCTTT. Amino acid sequence: CASSTRTGGNTGAFF. This chain uses TRBV2 with TRBJ1-1; 11 positions agree with TRBD1. The germline gives CDR1 SNHLY, CDR2 FYNNEI. This CDR3 spans 15 amino acids.

The chain carries TRBV18 and TRBJ1-2; D is unclear. Trimming stripped 10 bases from V and 9 bases from J, with 15 bases between. The CDR3 consists of 11 residues. The germline CDR1 and CDR2 sequences are KGHSH and LQKENI. CDR3 nucleotides: TGTGCCACCCCGTTCGAGAGGAGCTACACCTTC. This encodes CATPFERSYTF.

This CDR3 reads CATHRAHWEGSRTEAFF. For the CDR3, the DNA is TGTGCCACACACAGGGCGCACTGGGAGGGTAGTCGCACTGAAGCTTTCTTT. The chain uses TRBV28 and TRBJ1-1, with a weak D call TRBD1 (6 bases). V gave up 10 bases and J gave up 4 bases, with 28 bases separating them. Germline-derived CDR1 and CDR2 are MDHEN and SYDVKM. There are 17 residues in the CDR3.

The chain carries TRBV11-2 and TRBJ2-3; TRBD1 aligns across 10 bases. Trimming took 5 bases from V and 3 from J; bases not matched to a gene: 8. The germline V gene encodes CDR1 SGHAT and CDR2 FQNNGV. This CDR3 is built from 16 residues. CDR3 sequence reads: CASSLPTGGMTDTQYF. The CDR3 bases are TGTGCCAGCAGCCTCCCGACAGGGGGCATGACAGATACGCAGTATTTT. Full variable domain (outside the CDR3, taken from reference TRBV11-2 and TRBJ2-3): EAGVAQSPRYKIIEKRQSVAFWCNPISGHATLYWYQQILGQGPKLLIQFQNNGVVDDSQLPKDRFSAERLKGVDSTLKIQPAKLEDSAVYLCASSLPTGGMTDTQYFGPGTRLTVL.

The V call is TRBV7-9, the J call TRBJ2-2; 13 bases agree with TRBD2. The V and J ends lost 1 base and 4 bases, in that order; junction bases with no gene match: 3. Germline CDR1 is SEHNR and CDR2 is FQNEAQ (reference sequence). The CDR3 has 17 amino acids. CDR3: CASSLGGLAGSTGELFF. CDR3 nucleotides: TGTGCCAGCAGCTTAGGGGGACTAGCGGGAAGCACCGGGGAGCTGTTTTTT.

This clone was detected only a few times. The rearrangement joins TRBV5-6 to TRBJ2-2; no definite D call. CDR1 and CDR2 (germline): SGHDT, YYEEEE. V was pared by 1 base and J by 6 bases, with 4 bases between. CDR3 length: 12 amino acids. CDR3 protein: CASSLWSGELFF. CDR3 nucleotides: TGTGCCAGCAGCTTGTGGTCCGGGGAGCTGTTTTTT. Filled out from reference TRBV5-6 and TRBJ2-2, the complete variable domain reads DAGVTQSPTHLIKTRGQQVTLRCSPKSGHDTVSWYQQALGQGPQFIFQYYEEEERQRGNFPDRFSGHQFPNYSSELNVNALLLGDSALYLCASSLWSGELFFGEGSRLTVL.

V gene TRBV28 combines with J gene TRBJ1-1; D is unclear. Deletions cut 3 bases from V and 8 bases from J, with 13 bases between. Germline V gene sequence: CDR1 MDHEN, CDR2 SYDVKM. The CDR3 length is 13 residues. In nucleotides, the CDR3 is TGTGCCAGCAGTTTTCGGGTTCCCGGGGAAGCTTTCTTT. It encodes CASSFRVPGEAFF.

CDR3 in DNA: TGTGCCAGCAGCGCGAGCGGGAGTGGCGGCAATGAGCAGTTCTTC. Translating it yields CASSASGSGGNEQFF. The chain combines TRBV9 with TRBJ2-1; 8 bases align to TRBD2. This CDR3 has 15 residues. Germline trimming cut 3 bases from V and 6 bases from J; bases unmatched to any gene: 8. CDR1 and CDR2 from the germline V gene are SGDLS and YYNGEE.

CDR3 in DNA: TGCGCCAGCAGCCAGGAAAGAAACAATGAGCAGTTCTTC. It codes for CASSQERNNEQFF. The genes are TRBV4-1 and TRBJ2-1; D gene ambiguous. Germline lookup yields CDR1 MGHRA and CDR2 YSYEKL. Trimming removed 3 bases at V and 5 bases at J, with 8 bases between. This CDR3 contains 13 residues.

The rearrangement links TRBV4-1 to TRBJ2-7, with 11 bases lining up with TRBD1. Germline CDR1 is MGHRA and CDR2 is YSYEKL. V was pared by 4 bases and J by 3 bases, with 8 bases of the junction left unmatched. This CDR3 is built from 16 residues. CDR3 amino acids: CASSLRGQGGYYEQYF. The CDR3 DNA reads TGCGCCAGCAGCCTCAGGGGACAGGGGGGTTACTACGAGCAGTACTTC.

For this clone: The sample carries other DNA sequences with the same CDR3. This chain links TRBV30 with TRBJ2-3; TRBD1 might be the D (5 bases). The ends were cut back, 0 bases at V and 4 bases at J, with 5 bases in the middle. Germline loops: CDR1 GTSNPN, CDR2 SVGIG (reference sequence). This CDR3 region has 12 residues. CDR3 nucleotides: TGTGCCTGGAGTGTACAGGCAGATACGCAGTATTTT. Encoded protein: CAWSVQADTQYF.

This chain connects TRBV7-2 to TRBJ2-1; tentative D call: TRBD1 (6 bases). The length of the CDR3 is 13 residues. The V end lost 5 bases, the J end lost 8 bases, and 13 bases lay between the germline ends. Germline lookup yields CDR1 SGHTA and CDR2 FQGNSA. The CDR3 spells CASSDRTAYEQFF. The CDR3 DNA is TGTGCCAGCAGCGACCGGACAGCTTATGAGCAGTTCTTC. Full variable domain (outside the CDR3, taken from reference TRBV7-2 and TRBJ2-1): GAGVSQSPSNKVTEKGKDVELRCDPISGHTALYWYRQSLGQGLEFLIYFQGNSAPDKSGLPSDRFSAERTGGSVSTLTIQRTQQEDSAVYLCASSDRTAYEQFFGPGTRLTVL.

The chain carries TRBV10-1 and TRBJ2-1, with a weak D call TRBD2 (6 bases). Germline-derived CDR1 and CDR2 are WNHNN and SYGVQD (reference sequence). V was clipped by 4 bases and J by 12 bases, with 16 bases between them. The CDR3 runs to 13 residues. This CDR3 is CASSVRGWAPQFF. The CDR3 region has the DNA TGCGCCAGCAGTGTTCGGGGGTGGGCCCCGCAGTTCTTC.

This chain connects TRBV11-2 to TRBJ1-5, with unresolved D. V lost 5 bases and J 4 bases, leaving 6 bases between the germline ends. This CDR3 contains 12 residues. Per the germline V gene, CDR1 is SGHAT and CDR2 is FQNNGV. The CDR3 sequence: CASSQENQPQHF. The CDR3 DNA reads TGTGCCAGCAGCCAGGAGAATCAGCCCCAGCATTTT.

The chain recombines TRBV30 with TRBJ1-1; D is perhaps TRBD1 (5 bases). This CDR3 region has 14 residues. Looked up from germline, CDR1 is GTSNPN and CDR2 is SVGIG (reference sequence). V gave up 4 bases and J gave up 5 bases, with 17 bases separating them. CDR3 protein: CAWTSGTLATEAFF. The CDR3 bases are TGTGCCTGGACCTCCGGGACCTTGGCAACTGAAGCTTTCTTT.

CDR3 sequence: CASSPHRASGVFSYNEQFF. CDR3 coding DNA: TGCGCCAGCAGCCCGCACAGGGCTAGCGGGGTATTCTCCTACAATGAGCAGTTCTTC. This chain uses TRBV10-1 with TRBJ2-1; 9 nucleotides align to TRBD2. Germline assignment: CDR1 WNHNN and CDR2 SYGVQD (reference sequence). The length of the CDR3 is 19 residues. The V gene end was trimmed by 6 bases and the J gene end by 0 bases; junction bases not matched to a gene: 15.

This clone was seen just once. The CDR3: CASSLVLAEYNEQFF. The DNA of the CDR3 is TGTGCCAGCAGTTTAGTCCTAGCGGAGTACAATGAGCAGTTCTTC. This rearrangement joins TRBV28 to TRBJ2-1; TRBD2 matches at 7 bases. With 2 bases clipped from V and 4 bases from J, the junction kept 5 bases outside the gene matches. From germline, CDR1 is MDHEN and CDR2 SYDVKM. The CDR3 is made up of 15 amino acids.